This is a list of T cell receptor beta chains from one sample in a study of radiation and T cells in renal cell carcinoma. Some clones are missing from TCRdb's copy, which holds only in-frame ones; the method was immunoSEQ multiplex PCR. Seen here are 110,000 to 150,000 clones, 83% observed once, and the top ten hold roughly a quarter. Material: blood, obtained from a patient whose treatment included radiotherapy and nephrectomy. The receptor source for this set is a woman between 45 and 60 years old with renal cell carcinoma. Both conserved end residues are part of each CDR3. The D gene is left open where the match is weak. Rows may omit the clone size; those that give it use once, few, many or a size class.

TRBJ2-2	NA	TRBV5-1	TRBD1	CASSFGTGSTGELFF	TGCGCCAGCAGCTTTGGGACAGGGAGCACCGGGGAGCTGTTTTTT
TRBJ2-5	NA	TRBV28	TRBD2	CASKLSGSPFQETQYF	TGTGCCAGCAAACTTAGCGGGAGCCCTTTTCAAGAGACCCAGTACTTC
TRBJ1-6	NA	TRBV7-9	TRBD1	CASSLAFVSGGGKNSPLHF	TGTGCCAGCAGCTTAGCTTTTGTGTCAGGGGGCGGCAAAAATTCACCCCTCCACTTT
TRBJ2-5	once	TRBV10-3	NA	CAISAGDFQETQYF	TGTGCCATCAGTGCCGGGGATTTCCAAGAGACCCAGTACTTC
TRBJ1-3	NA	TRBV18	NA	CASSPRVEGNTIYF	TGTGCCAGCTCACCGAGGGTTGAGGGAAACACCATATATTTT
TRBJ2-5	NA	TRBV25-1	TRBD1	CASSESGDRGKTQYF	TGTGCCAGCAGTGAATCTGGGGACAGGGGAAAGACCCAGTACTTC
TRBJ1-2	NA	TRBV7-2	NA	CASSLSEPGDYGYTF	TGTGCCAGCAGCTTAAGTGAACCAGGGGACTATGGCTACACCTTC
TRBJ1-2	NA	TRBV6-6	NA	CASSYSVTAQNYGYTF	TGTGCCAGCAGTTACTCGGTCACAGCCCAAAACTATGGCTACACCTTC
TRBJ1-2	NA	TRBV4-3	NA	CASSQDPNAASYGYTF	TGCGCCAGCAGCCAAGATCCGAACGCAGCGAGCTATGGCTACACCTTC
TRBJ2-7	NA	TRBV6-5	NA	CASSYTSGENEQYF	TGTGCCAGCAGTTACACTTCTGGGGAGAACGAGCAGTACTTC
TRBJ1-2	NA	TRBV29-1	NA	CSVGVNRAGGGYTF	TGCAGCGTTGGGGTAAACAGGGCTGGGGGTGGCTACACCTTC
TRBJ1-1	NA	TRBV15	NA	CATSRDGDRGVAFF	TGTGCCACCAGCAGAGATGGAGATCGGGGGGTTGCTTTCTTT
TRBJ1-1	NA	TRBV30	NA	CAWSVSQDTEAFF	TGTGCCTGGAGTGTAAGCCAGGACACTGAAGCTTTCTTT
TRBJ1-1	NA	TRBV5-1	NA	CASSLAGVRDTEAFF	TGCGCCAGCAGCTTGGCAGGGGTTAGGGACACTGAAGCTTTCTTT
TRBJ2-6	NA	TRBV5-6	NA	CASSFKISGANVLTF	TGTGCCAGCAGCTTCAAGATCTCTGGGGCCAACGTCCTGACTTTC
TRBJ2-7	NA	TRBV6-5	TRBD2	CASSRGVREQYF	TGTGCCAGCAGCCGGGGGGTTCGCGAGCAGTACTTC